The clone carrying this T cell receptor beta chain was seen only a few times. Its antigen is as yet unknown. This sample was included in a study of T cells after yellow fever vaccination. Study as a whole: SMART-Seq v4 Ultra Low Input served to prepare low-cell-number fractions.

V shed 4 bases and J shed 0 bases, with 7 bases lying between them. Germline V lookup: CDR1 SGHKS, CDR2 YYEKEE (reference sequence). There are 13 residues in the CDR3. Study conclusions and caveats: The study re-detected most primary-vaccination clones after the booster (approximately 96% CD4, approximately 88% CD8). A weaker but faster secondary response was observed, peaking on day 5 versus 15.

TCRdb recomputed calls from the 5' RACE reads with MiXCR, one row per CDR3 protein. The sample yields about 580,000 distinct CDR3 sequences, about a sixth seen once. This material consisted of PBMCs, taken about 5 days after the first yellow fever vaccination. This chain links TRBV5-5 with TRBJ1-1; D not resolved. This sequence originates from a man younger than 35 who received the YFV17D yellow fever vaccine. CDR3: CASSAGLNTEAFF. In nucleotides, the CDR3 is TGTGCCAGCAGCGCAGGACTGAACACTGAAGCTTTCTTT. Drawing the rest from reference TRBV5-5 and TRBJ1-1, the complete variable domain is DAGVTQSPTHLIKTRGQQVTLRCSPISGHKSVSWYQQVLGQGPQFIFQYYEKEERGRGNFPDRFSARQFPNYSSELNVNALLLGDSALYLCASSAGLNTEAFFGQGTRLTVV.